Following are 10 T cell receptor beta chains from one sample sequenced in a study of CD8 T cells in ankylosing spondylitis. TCRdb processed the 5' RACE reads anew with MiXCR; each CDR3 protein has one entry. The table includes 250,000 or so distinct CDR3 sequences, about a sixth detected once. The specimen was blood, either unsorted or a sorted T cell fraction (not recorded which). The receptor source for this set is a male donor with ankylosing spondylitis or in good health (not recorded which).

This clonotype was observed a handful of times. The chain joins TRBV29-1 to TRBJ2-7, with unresolved D. This CDR3 has 12 amino acids. V dropped 7 bases and J dropped 2 bases, with 12 bases sitting between them. Germline V gives CDR1 SQVTM, CDR2 ANQGSEA. In DNA form, the CDR3 reads TGCAGCGGGCTGGCGGAAACCTACGAGCAGTACTTC. Amino acids: CSGLAETYEQYF.

This clonotype appeared many times. V and J are TRBV10-3 and TRBJ2-1, with 8 bases identical to TRBD2. The CDR3 is made up of 16 amino acids. The V gene's germline CDR1 is ENHRY and CDR2 SYGVKD. After removal of 0 bases from V and 1 base from J, the junction contained 2 bases not matched to a gene. CDR3 DNA: TGTGCCATCAGTGAGTCCGGGGGGGGATCCTACAATGAGCAGTTCTTC. Protein sequence: CAISESGGGSYNEQFF.

The table lists this clonotype with a few counts. CDR3 loop: CASSYGGENTEAFF. The CDR3 DNA reads TGTGCCAGCAGTTATGGAGGCGAGAACACTGAAGCTTTCTTT. The rearrangement joins TRBV6-5 to TRBJ1-1; no clear D. CDR1 MNHEY and CDR2 SVGAGI come from the germline V gene. Trimming pared 3 bases from V and 1 base from J, leaving 9 bases between. The CDR3 is 14 amino acids.

A few counts support this clonotype. The CDR3 bases are TGTGCCAGCAGTTCCCAGGATAATTCACCCCTCCACTTT. Translated, it gives CASSSQDNSPLHF. The chain carries TRBV6-5 and TRBJ1-6; D not resolved. CDR3 size: 13 residues. Between the trimmed V and J ends, which lost 4 bases and 5 bases, there was a span of 6 bases. Germline lookup yields CDR1 MNHEY and CDR2 SVGAGI.

This clonotype was seen a few times. The rearrangement joins TRBV7-9 to TRBJ2-7; TRBD2 might be the D (6 bases). CDR3 length: 15 residues. The germline CDR1 and CDR2 sequences are SEHNR and FQNEAQ (reference sequence). V shed 1 base and J shed 3 bases, with 13 bases lying between them. CDR3 bases: TGTGCCAGCAGCTTAGAAGGAGGGATCGGCTACGAGCAGTACTTC. Protein sequence: CASSLEGGIGYEQYF.

A few counts support this clonotype. The chain uses TRBV15 and TRBJ1-2; 8 nucleotides line up with TRBD1. Germline CDR1 reads LNHNV; CDR2 reads YYDKDF (reference sequence). This CDR3 is 18 amino acids long. V dropped 1 base and J dropped 4; count of bases not matched to a gene: 14. DNA of the CDR3: TGTGCCACCAGCAGAGGCGATCTCGGACAGGGAATGGCCTATGGCTACACCTTC. Its protein is CATSRGDLGQGMAYGYTF.

The CDR3 loop is CASRAETENTEAFF. The CDR3 nucleotides read TGTGCCAGCAGGGCCGAGACGGAGAACACTGAAGCTTTCTTT. The chain recombines TRBV19 with TRBJ1-1; tentatively, D is TRBD1 (5 bases). CDR3 length equals 14 residues. Per germline, CDR1 LNHDA and CDR2 SQIVND (reference sequence). V lost 9 bases to trimming and J lost 1 base, with 15 bases between them.

This clonotype was observed a few times. V and J are TRBV6-2 or TRBV6-3 and TRBJ2-2, with no clear D. Germline assignment: CDR1 MNHEY and CDR2 SVGEGT. V was cut by 4 bases and J by 5 bases, with 17 bases left in between. CDR3 length equals 16 residues. CDR3 protein: CASSLQSNRFTGELFF. CDR3 in DNA: TGTGCCAGCAGTTTGCAGTCGAACAGATTTACCGGGGAGCTGTTTTTT.

The V call is TRBV6-2 or TRBV6-3, the J call TRBJ1-1; D might be TRBD1 (5 bases). CDR3 length equals 16 residues. Trimming removed 6 bases at V and 0 bases at J, with 17 bases between. In germline, CDR1 is MNHEY, CDR2 SVGEGT. The CDR3 region has the DNA TGTGCCAGCAGCCACCGCCCGGGACGGTTGAACACTGAAGCTTTCTTT. This encodes CASSHRPGRLNTEAFF.

This clonotype occurred many times. This sequence joins TRBV27 and TRBJ2-3, with D uncertain. The CDR3 runs to 13 residues. Trimming removed 5 bases at V and 1 base at J, with 7 bases between. CDR1 and CDR2 (germline): MNHEY, SMNVEV (reference sequence). The CDR3 sequence is CASSTDGTDTQYF. The CDR3, as DNA: TGTGCCAGCAGTACAGACGGCACAGATACGCAGTATTTT.